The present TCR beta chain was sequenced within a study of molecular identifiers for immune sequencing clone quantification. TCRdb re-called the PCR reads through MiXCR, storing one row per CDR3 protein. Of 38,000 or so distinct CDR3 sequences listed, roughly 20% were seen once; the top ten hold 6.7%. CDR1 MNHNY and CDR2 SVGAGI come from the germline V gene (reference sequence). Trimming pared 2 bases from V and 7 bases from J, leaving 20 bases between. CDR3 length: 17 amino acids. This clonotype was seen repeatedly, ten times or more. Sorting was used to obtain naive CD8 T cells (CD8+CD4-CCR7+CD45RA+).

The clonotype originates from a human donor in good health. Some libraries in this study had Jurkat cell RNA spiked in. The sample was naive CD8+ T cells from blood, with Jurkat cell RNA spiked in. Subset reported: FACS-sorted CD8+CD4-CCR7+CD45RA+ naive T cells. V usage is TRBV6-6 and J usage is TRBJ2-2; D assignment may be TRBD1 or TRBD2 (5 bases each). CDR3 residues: CASSYTSGTPMVGELFF. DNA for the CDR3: TGTGCCAGCAGTTACACCTCCGGGACCCCTATGGTCGGGGAGCTGTTTTTT.